This T cell receptor (beta chain) was sequenced for a study of beta chain features in type 1 diabetes. This clone has only a few counts. Without exception, sorted populations had purity beyond 95%. This CDR3 region has 14 residues. Germline V gives CDR1 LGHNA, CDR2 YNFKEQ. Between the trimmed V and J ends, which lost 1 base and 3 bases, there was a span of 6 bases. Every bit of the isolated RNA underwent reverse transcription, so sequencing read expressed TCRB transcripts. Assay used: immunoSEQ multiplex PCR; TCRdb lists only in-frame clones, some missing. The sample shows 150,000 to 180,000 clones, around 10% of them seen only once.

Sequencing was carried out using central memory CD4+ T cells from blood. The rearrangement links TRBV4-2 to TRBJ2-2; D is uncertain. The TCR comes from a man aged 18-30 years in good health. The CDR3 nucleotides are TGTGCCAGCAGCCAAGGAAGAGACACCGGGGAGCTGTTTTTT. As protein: CASSQGRDTGELFF.